The 9 T cell receptor beta chains given below trace back to one sample, sequenced in a study of cytomegalovirus exposure and HLA in healthy donors. Use of 60 Vbeta and 13 Jbeta primers characterized the PCR. Generated by immunoSEQ multiplex PCR, the TCRdb table keeps only in-frame clones and is missing some. The repertoire holds 180,000 or so clones, with about 80% as singletons. The specimen was PBMCs. These receptors were collected from a man aged 40-49 years in good health and CMV-seropositive.

This chain links TRBV7-9 with TRBJ1-1, with 7 bases lining up with TRBD1. Germline trimming cut 5 bases from V and 3 bases from J; bases unmatched to any gene: 12. Germline CDR1 reads SEHNR; CDR2 reads FQNEAQ (reference sequence). The CDR3 is 16 residues long. Written as DNA, the CDR3 is TGTGCCAGCAGCCAGGGACAGCTTCTGGCTTACACTGAAGCTTTCTTT. It specifies CASSQGQLLAYTEAFF.

This sequence joins TRBV18 and TRBJ1-1, with D uncertain. This CDR3 has 13 amino acids. The germline gives CDR1 KGHSH, CDR2 LQKENI. V shed 6 bases and J shed 6 bases, with 14 bases lying between them. CDR3 nucleotides: TGTGCCAGCTCCGGTGCGGGCGCAGCTGAAGCTTTCTTT. Its translation: CASSGAGAAEAFF.

The V and J genes are TRBV5-8 and TRBJ2-1; 12 bases are a match to TRBD2. The V gene end was trimmed by 4 bases and the J gene end by 5 bases; junction bases not matched to a gene: 4. From germline, CDR1 is SGHTS and CDR2 YDEGEE. The CDR3 length is 15 residues. The DNA for the CDR3 is TGTGCCAGCAGCCGGACTAGCGGGAATCACAATGAGCAGTTCTTC. Translated, it gives CASSRTSGNHNEQFF. The variable domain in full, completed from reference TRBV5-8 and TRBJ2-1, reads EAGVTQSPTHLIKTRGQQATLRCSPISGHTSVYWYQQALGLGLQFLLWYDEGEERNRGNFPPRFSGRQFPNYSSELNVNALELEDSALYLCASSRTSGNHNEQFFGPGTRLTVL.

This CDR3 is CASSVTGGVFNEQFF. CDR3 bases: TGTGCCAGTAGCGTAACAGGGGGCGTCTTCAATGAGCAGTTCTTC. This chain connects TRBV19 to TRBJ2-1, with 9 bases fitting TRBD1. Germline CDR1 reads LNHDA; CDR2 reads SQIVND (reference sequence). V trimming: 6 bases; J trimming: 6 bases; junction bases outside the gene matches: 9. This CDR3 contains 15 residues.

The V and J genes are TRBV9 and TRBJ2-5, with 8 bases identical to TRBD1. CDR3 length: 15 residues. V lost 4 bases and J lost 4; bases outside the gene matches: 9. Germline V gives CDR1 SGDLS, CDR2 YYNGEE. The CDR3 loop is CASSIRQGSGETQYF. CDR3 nucleotides: TGTGCCAGCAGCATACGACAGGGGAGCGGAGAGACCCAGTACTTC.

The chain carries TRBV27 and TRBJ1-5, with 7 bases matching TRBD1. Germline CDR1 MNHEY, CDR2 SMNVEV (reference sequence). CDR3 length: 14 residues. V lost 6 bases to trimming and J lost 3 bases; unmatched junction nucleotides: 5. CDR3 nucleotides: TGTGCCAGCAGGACGGGACAGATCAATCAGCCCCAGCATTTT. This encodes CASRTGQINQPQHF.

This clone came up a few times. Here the CDR3 DNA reads TGTGCCAGCAGCCAAGTTACGGGACTAGCCAACAATGAGCAGTTCTTC. Translating gives CASSQVTGLANNEQFF. The V and J genes are TRBV4-2 and TRBJ2-1, with 9 positions matching TRBD2. This CDR3 has 16 residues. Germline CDR1 reads LGHNA; CDR2 reads YNFKEQ. The V gene end was trimmed by 1 base and the J gene end by 5 bases; junction bases not matched to a gene: 6.

The V call is TRBV6-5, the J call TRBJ2-1, with 8 bases matching TRBD1. With 0 bases clipped from V and 2 bases from J, the junction kept 0 bases outside the gene matches. The CDR3 consists of 15 residues. Germline V gene lookup returns CDR1 MNHEY and CDR2 SVGAGI. DNA for the CDR3: TGTGCCAGCAGTTACTCACAGGGGGCCTACAATGAGCAGTTCTTC. Its translation is CASSYSQGAYNEQFF.

This clone has just a few counts. The chain recombines TRBV19 with TRBJ1-2; the D gene is possibly TRBD1 (6 bases). Germline V gene lookup returns CDR1 LNHDA and CDR2 SQIVND (reference sequence). This CDR3 is 12 amino acids long. V dropped 4 bases and J dropped 6 bases, with 9 bases sitting between them. The CDR3 loop reads CASSSRGDGYTF. CDR3 bases: TGTGCCAGTAGTAGCAGGGGTGATGGCTACACCTTC.